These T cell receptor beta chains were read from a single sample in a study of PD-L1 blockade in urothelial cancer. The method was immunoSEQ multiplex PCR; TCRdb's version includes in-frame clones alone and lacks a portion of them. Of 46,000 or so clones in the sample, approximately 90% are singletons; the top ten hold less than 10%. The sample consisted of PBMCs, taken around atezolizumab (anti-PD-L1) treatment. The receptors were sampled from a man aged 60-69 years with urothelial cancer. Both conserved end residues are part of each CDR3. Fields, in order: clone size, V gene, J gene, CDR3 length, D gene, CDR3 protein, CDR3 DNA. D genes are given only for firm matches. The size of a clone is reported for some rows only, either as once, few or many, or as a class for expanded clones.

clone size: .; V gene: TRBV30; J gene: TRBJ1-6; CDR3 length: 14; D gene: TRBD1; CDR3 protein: CAWSEGQSNSPLHF; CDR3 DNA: TGTGCCTGGAGCGAGGGACAGAGTAATTCACCCCTCCACTTT
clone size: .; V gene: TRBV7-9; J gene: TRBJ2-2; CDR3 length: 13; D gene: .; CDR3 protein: CASSQRGTGELFF; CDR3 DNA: TGTGCCAGCAGCCAGAGAGGGACCGGGGAGCTGTTTTTT
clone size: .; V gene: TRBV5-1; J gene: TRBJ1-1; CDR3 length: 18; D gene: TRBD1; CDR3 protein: CASSFVRGTGLVNTEAFF; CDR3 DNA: TGCGCCAGCAGCTTCGTCCGGGGGACAGGGCTAGTGAACACTGAAGCTTTCTTT
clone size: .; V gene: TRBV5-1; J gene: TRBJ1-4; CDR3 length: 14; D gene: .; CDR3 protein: CASSLEGGREKLFF; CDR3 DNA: TGCGCCAGCAGCTTGGAAGGGGGTAGGGAAAAACTGTTTTTT
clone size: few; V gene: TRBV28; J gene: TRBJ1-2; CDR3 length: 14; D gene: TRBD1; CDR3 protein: CASRGQGANYGYTF; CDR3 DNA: TGTGCCAGCAGAGGACAGGGGGCTAACTATGGCTACACCTTC
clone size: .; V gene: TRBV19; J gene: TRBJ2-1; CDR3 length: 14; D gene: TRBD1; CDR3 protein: CASVSAGGTNEQFF; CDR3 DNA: TGTGCCAGTGTTAGCGCAGGGGGCACGAATGAGCAGTTCTTC
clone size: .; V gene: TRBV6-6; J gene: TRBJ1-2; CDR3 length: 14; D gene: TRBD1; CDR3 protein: CASSPGTGNYGYTF; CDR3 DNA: TGTGCCAGCAGTCCCGGGACAGGCAACTATGGCTACACCTTC
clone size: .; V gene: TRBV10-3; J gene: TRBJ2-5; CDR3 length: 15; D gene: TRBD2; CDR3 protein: CAISAGTIRQETQYF; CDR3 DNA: TGTGCCATCAGTGCCGGGACTATACGCCAAGAGACCCAGTACTTC
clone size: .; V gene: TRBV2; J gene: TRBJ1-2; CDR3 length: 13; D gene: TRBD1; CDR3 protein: CASSLQGNYGYTF; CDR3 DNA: TGTGCCAGCAGCCTACAGGGGAACTATGGCTACACCTTC
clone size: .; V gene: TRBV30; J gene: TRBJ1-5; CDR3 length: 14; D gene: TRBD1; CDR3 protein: CAWAFRGYGQPQHF; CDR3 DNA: TGTGCCTGGGCCTTCAGGGGGTATGGTCAGCCCCAGCATTTT
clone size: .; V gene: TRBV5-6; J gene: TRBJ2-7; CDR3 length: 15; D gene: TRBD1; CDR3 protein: CASSGGTGVPYEQYF; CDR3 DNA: TGTGCCAGCAGCGGTGGGACAGGGGTCCCCTACGAGCAGTACTTC
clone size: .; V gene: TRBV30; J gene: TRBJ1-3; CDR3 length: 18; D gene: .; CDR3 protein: CAWSGGPGVVGSGNTIYF; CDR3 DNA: TGTGCCTGGAGTGGGGGTCCGGGGGTTGTTGGCTCTGGAAACACCATATATTTT
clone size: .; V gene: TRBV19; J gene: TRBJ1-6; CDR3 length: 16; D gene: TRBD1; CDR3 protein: CASSTPGQGINSPLHF; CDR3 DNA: TGTGCCAGTAGTACTCCGGGACAGGGTATTAATTCACCCCTCCACTTT
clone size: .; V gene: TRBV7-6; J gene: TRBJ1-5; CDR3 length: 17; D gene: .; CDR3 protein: CASSQWRAYQPYQPQHF; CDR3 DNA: TGTGCCAGCAGCCAATGGCGGGCGTATCAACCTTATCAGCCCCAGCATTTT
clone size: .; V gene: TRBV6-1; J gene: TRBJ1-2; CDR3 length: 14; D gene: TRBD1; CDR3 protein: CASSRDRGNYGYTF; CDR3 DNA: TGTGCCAGCAGTCGGGACAGGGGTAACTATGGCTACACCTTC
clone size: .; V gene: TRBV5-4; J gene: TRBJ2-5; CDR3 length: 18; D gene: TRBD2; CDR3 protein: CASSPGGLAGGYQETQYF; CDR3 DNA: TGTGCCAGCAGCCCCGGTGGACTAGCGGGGGGATACCAAGAGACCCAGTACTTC
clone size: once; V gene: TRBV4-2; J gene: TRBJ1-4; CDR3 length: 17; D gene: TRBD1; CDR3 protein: CASSQGGQGAGNEKLFF; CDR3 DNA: TGTGCCAGCAGCCAAGGAGGACAGGGGGCCGGTAATGAAAAACTGTTTTTT
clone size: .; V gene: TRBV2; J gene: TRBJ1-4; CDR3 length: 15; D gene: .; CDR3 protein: CASSEVGAANEKLFF; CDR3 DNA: TGTGCCAGCAGTGAAGTGGGGGCCGCTAATGAAAAACTGTTTTTT
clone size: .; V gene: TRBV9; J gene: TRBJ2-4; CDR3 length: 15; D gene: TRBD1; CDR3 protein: CASSPATGGKNIQYF; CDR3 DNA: TGTGCCAGCAGCCCAGCGACAGGGGGGAAAAACATTCAGTACTTC
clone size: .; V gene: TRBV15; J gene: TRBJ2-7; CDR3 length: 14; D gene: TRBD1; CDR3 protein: CATSKGQGFYEQYF; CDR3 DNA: TGTGCCACCAGCAAGGGACAGGGATTCTACGAGCAGTACTTC
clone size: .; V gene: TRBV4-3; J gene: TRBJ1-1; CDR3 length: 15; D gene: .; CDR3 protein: CASSQDPAGETEAFF; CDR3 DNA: TGCGCCAGCAGCCAAGATCCCGCAGGGGAAACTGAAGCTTTCTTT
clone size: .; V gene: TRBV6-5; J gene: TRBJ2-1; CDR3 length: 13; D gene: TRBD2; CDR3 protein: CASSGGTSYEQFF; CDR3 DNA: TGTGCCAGCAGTGGCGGGACTAGCTATGAGCAGTTCTTC
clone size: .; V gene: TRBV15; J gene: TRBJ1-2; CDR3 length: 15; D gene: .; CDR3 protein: CATSVRTGSLYGYTF; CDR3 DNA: TGTGCCACCAGCGTAAGAACCGGGTCTCTCTATGGCTACACCTTC
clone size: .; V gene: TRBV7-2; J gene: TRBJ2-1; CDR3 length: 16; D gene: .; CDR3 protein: CASSYAQGSSYNEQFF; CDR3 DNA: TGTGCCAGCAGCTATGCTCAGGGAAGCTCCTACAATGAGCAGTTCTTC
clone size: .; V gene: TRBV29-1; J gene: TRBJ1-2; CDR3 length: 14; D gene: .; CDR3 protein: CSVGGGTGSYGYTF; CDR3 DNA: TGCAGCGTTGGCGGGGGGACCGGTAGCTATGGCTACACCTTC
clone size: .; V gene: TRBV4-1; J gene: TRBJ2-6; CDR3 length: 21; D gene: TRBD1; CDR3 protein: CASSQVGTTGGSRSGANVLTF; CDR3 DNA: TGCGCCAGCAGCCAAGTGGGGACGACAGGGGGATCACGCTCTGGGGCCAACGTCCTGACTTTC
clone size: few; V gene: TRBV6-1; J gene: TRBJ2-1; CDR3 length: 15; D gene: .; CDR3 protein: CASSEGRGGYNEQFF; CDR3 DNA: TGTGCCAGCAGTGAGGGCAGGGGTGGCTACAATGAGCAGTTCTTC
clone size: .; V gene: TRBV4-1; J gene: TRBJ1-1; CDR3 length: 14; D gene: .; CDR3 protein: CASSKPTENTEAFF; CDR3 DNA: TGCGCCAGCAGTAAACCGACAGAGAACACTGAAGCTTTCTTT
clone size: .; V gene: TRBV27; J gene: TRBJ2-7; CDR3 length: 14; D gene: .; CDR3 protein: CASSLLGAGYEQYF; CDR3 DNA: TGTGCCAGCAGTTTACTGGGGGCGGGCTACGAGCAGTACTTC
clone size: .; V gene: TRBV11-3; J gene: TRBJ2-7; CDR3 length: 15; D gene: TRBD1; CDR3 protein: CASSFWTGGLYEQYF; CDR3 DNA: TGTGCCAGCAGCTTTTGGACAGGGGGCCTCTACGAGCAGTACTTC
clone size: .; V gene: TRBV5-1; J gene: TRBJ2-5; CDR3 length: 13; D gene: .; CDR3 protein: CASRRNGQETQYF; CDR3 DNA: TGCGCCAGCAGGCGCAATGGCCAAGAGACCCAGTACTTC
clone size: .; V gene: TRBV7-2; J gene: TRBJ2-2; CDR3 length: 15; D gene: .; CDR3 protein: CASSSWGLNTGELFF; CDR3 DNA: TGTGCCAGCAGCTCGTGGGGGCTGAACACCGGGGAGCTGTTTTTT
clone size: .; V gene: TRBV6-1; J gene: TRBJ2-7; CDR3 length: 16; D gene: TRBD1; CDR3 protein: CASSVRGLGSSYEQYF; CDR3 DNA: TGTGCCAGCAGTGTCAGGGGGCTCGGTAGCTCCTACGAGCAGTACTTC
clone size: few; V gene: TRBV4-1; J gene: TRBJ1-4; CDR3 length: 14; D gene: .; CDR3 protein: CASFGGAPNEKLFF; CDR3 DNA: TGCGCCAGCTTTGGGGGGGCCCCTAATGAAAAACTGTTTTTT
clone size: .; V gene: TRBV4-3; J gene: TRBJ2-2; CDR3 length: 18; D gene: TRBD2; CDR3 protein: CASSQGRLAGMYTGELFF; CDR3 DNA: TGCGCCAGCAGCCAAGGGCGACTAGCGGGGATGTACACCGGGGAGCTGTTTTTT